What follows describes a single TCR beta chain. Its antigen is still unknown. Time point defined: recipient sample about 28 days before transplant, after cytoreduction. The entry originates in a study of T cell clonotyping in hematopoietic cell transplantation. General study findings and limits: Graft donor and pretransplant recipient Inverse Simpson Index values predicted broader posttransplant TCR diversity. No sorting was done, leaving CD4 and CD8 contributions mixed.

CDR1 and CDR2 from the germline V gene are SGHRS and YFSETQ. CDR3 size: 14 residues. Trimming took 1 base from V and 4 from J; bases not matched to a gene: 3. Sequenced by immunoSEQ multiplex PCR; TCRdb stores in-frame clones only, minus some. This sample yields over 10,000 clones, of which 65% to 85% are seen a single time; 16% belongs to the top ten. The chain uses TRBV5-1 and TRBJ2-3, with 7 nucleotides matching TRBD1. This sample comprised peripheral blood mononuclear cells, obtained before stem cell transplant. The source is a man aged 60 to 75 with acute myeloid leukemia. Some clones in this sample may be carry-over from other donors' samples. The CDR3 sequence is CASSLTGTADTQYF. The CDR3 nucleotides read TGCGCCAGCAGCTTGACCGGGACAGCAGATACGCAGTATTTT. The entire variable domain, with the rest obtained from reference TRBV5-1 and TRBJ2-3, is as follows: KAGVTQTPRYLIKTRGQQVTLSCSPISGHRSVSWYQQTPGQGLQFLFEYFSETQRNKGNFPGRFSGRQFSNSRSEMNVSTLELGDSALYLCASSLTGTADTQYFGPGTRLTVL.